The sequence of this T cell receptor beta chain was determined in a study of cytomegalovirus exposure and HLA in healthy donors. Background on the study: Prior work identified 120 million or so unique TCR beta sequences in about 179 million T cells. Findings of the study overall: Earlier findings revealed that most TCR beta V segments proved productive either about 87% or about 30% of the time.

This CDR3 has 13 amino acids. V was trimmed by 3 bases and J by 7 bases, leaving 12 bases between them. Germline assignment: CDR1 SGHNT and CDR2 YENEEA. 13 Jbeta primers and 60 Vbeta primers were used for the PCR. Only in-frame clones appear in the TCRdb table, and some are missing; sequencing was by immunoSEQ multiplex PCR. The table shows under 130,000 clones, with 76% occurring only once. On this clone: The antigen remains undetermined.

It was healthy bone marrow donors who served as donors. Sequencing used PBMCs. V gene TRBV11-3 combines with J gene TRBJ2-5; TRBD1 might be the D (5 bases). The clonotype originates from a man between 35 and 55 years old in good health and CMV-seropositive. The CDR3 DNA follows: TGTGCCAGCAGCTTCACGGTCCAGGGGACCCAGTACTTC. Amino acids: CASSFTVQGTQYF.